This T cell receptor (beta chain) is from a study of response to subunit inactivated influenza vaccine. Study-wide findings and caveats: The authors put forward the suggestion that each seasonal influenza vaccination may bring in only a limited number of new T cells.

This clonotype was observed a few times. The antigen remains unidentified. TCRdb independently ran MiXCR on the RT-PCR reads; one entry per CDR3 protein. The sample lists a few hundred thousand distinct CDR3 sequences, less than 15% occurring once. The trim removed 3 bases at V and 13 bases at J, leaving 4 bases unmatched. Per the germline V gene, CDR1 is SGHAT and CDR2 is FQNNGV. The CDR3 length is 12 residues. This TCR was recovered from a man over 45 who received an inactivated influenza vaccine. The material was PBMCs from blood, obtained 11 to 12 days after vaccination. The rearrangement uses TRBV11-2 and TRBJ2-3; 10 bases agree with TRBD1. The chain's CDR3 is CASSFPGTGEYF. CDR3 DNA: TGTGCCAGCAGCTTTCCGGGGACAGGGGAGTATTTT.